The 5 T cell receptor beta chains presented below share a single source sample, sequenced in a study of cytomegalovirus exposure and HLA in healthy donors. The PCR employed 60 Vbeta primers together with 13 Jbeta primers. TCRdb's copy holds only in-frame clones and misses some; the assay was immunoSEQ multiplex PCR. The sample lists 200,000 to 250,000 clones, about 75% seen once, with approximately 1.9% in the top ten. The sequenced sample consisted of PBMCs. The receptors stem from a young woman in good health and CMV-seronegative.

The CDR3 DNA sequence: TGCGCCAGCAGCTTTGACAGGGTAGAGACCCAGTACTTC. As protein: CASSFDRVETQYF. The rearrangement uses TRBV5-1 and TRBJ2-5; 7 bases align to TRBD1. CDR3 length: 13 amino acids. CDR1 is SGHRS and CDR2 is YFSETQ in the germline V gene. The V segment lost 2 bases and the J segment 4 bases; nucleotides outside the gene matches: 2.

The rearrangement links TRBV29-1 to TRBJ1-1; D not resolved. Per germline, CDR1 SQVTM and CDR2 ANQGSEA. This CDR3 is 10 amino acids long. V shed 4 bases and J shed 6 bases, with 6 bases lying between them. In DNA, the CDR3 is TGCAGCGTTGTGCGGGCTGAAGCTTTCTTT. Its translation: CSVVRAEAFF.

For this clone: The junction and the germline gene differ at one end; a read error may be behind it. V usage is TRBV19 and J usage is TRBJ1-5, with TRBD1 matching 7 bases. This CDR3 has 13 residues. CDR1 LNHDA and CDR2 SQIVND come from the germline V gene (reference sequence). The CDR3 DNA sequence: TGTGCCAGTAATAGGGGGCGGCAGCAGCCCCAGAATTTT. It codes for CASNRGRQQPQNF.

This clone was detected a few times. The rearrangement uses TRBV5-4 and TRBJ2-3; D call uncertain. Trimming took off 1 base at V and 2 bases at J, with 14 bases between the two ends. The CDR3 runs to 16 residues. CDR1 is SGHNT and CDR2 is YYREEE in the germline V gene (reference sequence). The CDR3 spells CASSLNSPSSTDTQYF. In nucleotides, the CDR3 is TGTGCCAGCAGCTTGAACAGCCCATCTTCCACAGATACGCAGTATTTT.

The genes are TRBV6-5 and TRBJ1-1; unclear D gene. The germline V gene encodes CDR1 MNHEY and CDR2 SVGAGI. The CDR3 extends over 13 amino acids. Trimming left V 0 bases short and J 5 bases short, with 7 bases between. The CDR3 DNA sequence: TGTGCCAGCAGTTACTCGAGGAAAACTGAAGCTTTCTTT. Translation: CASSYSRKTEAFF.